This T cell receptor beta chain was captured by sequencing in a study of blood T cell repertoires in COVID-19. Source study methods: Amplifying reference gene primers gave estimates of nucleated cell counts. This table comes from immunoSEQ multiplex PCR, and its TCRdb copy is limited to in-frame clones, with some not included. V and J calls and clone size are those listed in that table; D and trimming were worked out from the DNA. The table shows over 50,000 clones, with around 77% occurring only once. Sequencing used peripheral blood. The clonotype originates from an elderly man with active or convalescent COVID-19.

CDR3 residues: CSVGGGGNTIYF. CDR3 bases: TGCAGCGTTGGAGGTGGGGGAAACACCATATATTTT. The V gene is TRBV29-1, the J gene TRBJ1-3, with D hard to call. This CDR3 is 12 amino acids long. The ends were cut back, 4 bases at V and 4 bases at J, with 8 bases in the middle. CDR1 and CDR2 (germline): SQVTM, ANQGSEA.